Detailed here is one T cell receptor (beta chain). The record originates from a study of blood T cell repertoires in COVID-19. Study in general: COVID-19 samples, acute and convalescent, were from the United States, Italy and Spain.

Original processing notes: Researchers report that nucleated cell counts were estimated from reference gene primer amplification. TCRdb's table, derived via immunoSEQ multiplex PCR, lists solely in-frame clones and lacks some. V and J calls and clone size are as listed in that table; D and trimming were resolved from the DNA. The sample has 150,000 or so clones, about 90% seen once; the top ten hold less than 0.6%. Unmatched junction bases numbered 3, after V lost 3 bases and J lost 8 bases. The CDR3 extends over 14 amino acids. Germline CDR1 is SGDLS and CDR2 is YYNGEE. The TCR originated in a man in his fifties or sixties with acute or convalescent COVID-19. Sequencing was done on a sample of peripheral blood. J is TRBJ1-6 and V is TRBV9; 9 bases line up with TRBD1. The CDR3 loop is CASSAGQGYSPLHF. CDR3 DNA sequence: TGTGCCAGCAGCGCGGGACAGGGCTATTCACCCCTCCACTTT.